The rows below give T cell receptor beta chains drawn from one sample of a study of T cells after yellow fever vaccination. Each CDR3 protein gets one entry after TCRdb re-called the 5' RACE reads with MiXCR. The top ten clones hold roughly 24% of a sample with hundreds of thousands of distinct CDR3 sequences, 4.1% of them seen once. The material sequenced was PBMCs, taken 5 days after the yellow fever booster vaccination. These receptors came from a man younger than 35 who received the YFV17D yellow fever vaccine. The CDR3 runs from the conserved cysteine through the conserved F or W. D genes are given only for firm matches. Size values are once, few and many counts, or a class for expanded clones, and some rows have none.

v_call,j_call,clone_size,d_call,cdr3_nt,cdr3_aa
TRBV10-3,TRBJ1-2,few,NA,TGTGCCATCACTAAAGGGCGGCCGGCCCAGGGAAACTATGGCTACACCTTC,CAITKGRPAQGNYGYTF
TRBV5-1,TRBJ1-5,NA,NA,TGCGCCAGCAGCTTGGACGGTTTACAGCCCCAGCATTTT,CASSLDGLQPQHF
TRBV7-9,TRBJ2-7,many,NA,TGTGCCAGCAGCTTCCCGAGGGAGACCTACGAGCAGTACTTC,CASSFPRETYEQYF
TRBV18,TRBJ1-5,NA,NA,TGTGCCAGCTCACCCATCAATGGGACCACCCGGCAGCCCCAGCATTTT,CASSPINGTTRQPQHF
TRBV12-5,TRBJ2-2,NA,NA,TGTGCTAGTGACACCCCAGGCGCCGGGGAGCTGTCTTTT,CASDTPGAGELSF
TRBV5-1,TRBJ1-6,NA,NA,TGCGCCAGCAGCCCGGGGGGCACGTCCTATAATTCACCCCTCCACTTT,CASSPGGTSYNSPLHF
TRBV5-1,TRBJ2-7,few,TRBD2,TGCGCCAGCAGCCCATGGACTAGCGGGAACCCCTACGAGCAGTACTTC,CASSPWTSGNPYEQYF
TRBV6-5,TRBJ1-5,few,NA,TGTGCCAGCAGTTTTTTAGGAAATAGCAATCAGCCCCAGCATTTT,CASSFLGNSNQPQHF
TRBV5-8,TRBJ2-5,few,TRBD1,TGTGCCAGCAGCGACAGGGAGACGGAGACCCAGTACTTC,CASSDRETETQYF
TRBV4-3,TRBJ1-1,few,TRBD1,TGCGCCAGCAGCCAAGAAGGGCGGACAGGGCTTAACACTGAAGCTTTCTTT,CASSQEGRTGLNTEAFF
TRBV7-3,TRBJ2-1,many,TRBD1,TGTGCCAGCAGTTCGGACAGGGACAATGAGCAGTTCTTC,CASSSDRDNEQFF
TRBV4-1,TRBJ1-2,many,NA,TGCGCCAGCAGCCAAGCCCCGAGAGGGGGGAACTATGGCTACACCTTC,CASSQAPRGGNYGYTF
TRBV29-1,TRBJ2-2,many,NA,TGCAGCGGACAGGTTTTGACCGGGGAGCTGTTTTTT,CSGQVLTGELFF
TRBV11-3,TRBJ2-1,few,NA,TGTGCCAGCGGGGCCACCGTCTCAACCCACAACAATGAGCAGTTCTTC,CASGATVSTHNNEQFF
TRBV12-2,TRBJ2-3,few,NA,TGTGCAAGTCGCTTAGAGGGGTCGGGGCCTCGGGATACGCAGTATTTT,CASRLEGSGPRDTQYF
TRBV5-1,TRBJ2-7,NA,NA,TGCGCCAGCAGCTTGGCCCAGGCAGGGACTCCCTACGAGCAGTACTTC,CASSLAQAGTPYEQYF
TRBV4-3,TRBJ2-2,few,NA,TGCGCCAGCAGCCAAGTTCAGGAGAACACCGGGGAGCTGTTTTTT,CASSQVQENTGELFF
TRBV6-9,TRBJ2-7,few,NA,TGTGCCAGCAGTTATGTGGGTACCTCCTACGAGCAGTACTTC,CASSYVGTSYEQYF
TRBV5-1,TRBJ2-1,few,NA,TGCGCCAGCACCGCGTCTGGGTCCTACAATGAGCAGTTCTTC,CASTASGSYNEQFF
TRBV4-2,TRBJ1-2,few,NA,TGTGCCAGCAGCCAAGATGTCACAGACTTCCCCCAATACACCTTC,CASSQDVTDFPQYTF
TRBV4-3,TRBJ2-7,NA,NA,TGCGCCAGCAGCCACCTGAGCGGCGTGAACTACGAGCAGTACTTC,CASSHLSGVNYEQYF
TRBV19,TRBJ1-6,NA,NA,TGTGCCAGTAGTCCCGGAGGTGGGACGGTGAGCTCCTATAATTCACCCCTCCACTTT,CASSPGGGTVSSYNSPLHF
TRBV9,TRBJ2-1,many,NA,TGTGCCAGCAGCGTAGCTGTAGACAGGCCGAACCCAGAAAACAATGAGCAGTTCTTC,CASSVAVDRPNPENNEQFF
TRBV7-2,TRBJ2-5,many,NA,TGTGCCAGCAGCTTAGATTGGGGACAGACCCAGTACTTC,CASSLDWGQTQYF
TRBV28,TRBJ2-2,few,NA,TGTGCCAGCACCTTGGTGGGGGGCCATTTCACCGGGGAGCTGTTTTTT,CASTLVGGHFTGELFF
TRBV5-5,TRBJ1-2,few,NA,TGTGCCAGCAGCTTGGGAGGGTCCCCTAACTATGGCTACACCTTC,CASSLGGSPNYGYTF
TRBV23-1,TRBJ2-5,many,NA,TGCGCCAGCAGTCAATTTGCCGGCCAAGAGACCCAGTACTTC,CASSQFAGQETQYF
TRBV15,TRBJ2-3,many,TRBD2,TGTGCCACCAGCAGAGCTAGCGGGGGGCCAGATACGCAGTATTTT,CATSRASGGPDTQYF
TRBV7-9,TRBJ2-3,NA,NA,TGTGCCAGCAGCCCAGGCGGGAAGTGGGCAGATACGCAGTATTTT,CASSPGGKWADTQYF
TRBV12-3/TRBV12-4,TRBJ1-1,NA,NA,TGTGCCAGCAGTCCACAGATCTTCACTGAAGCTTTCTTT,CASSPQIFTEAFF
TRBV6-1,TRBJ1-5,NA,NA,TGTGCCAGCAGTGTATGGGGAGATAGCAATCAGCCCCAGCATTTT,CASSVWGDSNQPQHF
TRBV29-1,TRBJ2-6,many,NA,TGCAGCGTTGACGGAACTGGGGCCAACGTCCTGACTTTC,CSVDGTGANVLTF
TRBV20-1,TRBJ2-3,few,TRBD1,TGCAGTGCCGAAGGACAGGCCACAGATACGCAGTATTTT,CSAEGQATDTQYF
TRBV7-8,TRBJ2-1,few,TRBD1,TGTGCCAGCAGCTTAGAGGCATGGACAGGGGTAAGGGAGCAGTTCTTC,CASSLEAWTGVREQFF
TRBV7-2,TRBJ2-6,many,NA,TGTGCCAGCAGCTTTTTTGGGGCCAACGTCCTGACTTTC,CASSFFGANVLTF
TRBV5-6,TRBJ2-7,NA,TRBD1,TGTGCCAGCGGGGTGGGACAGATCCTCGAGCAGTACTTC,CASGVGQILEQYF
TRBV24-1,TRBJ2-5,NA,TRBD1,TGTGCCACTGCCTTATCGAGGGGGCCGGGGGAGACCCAGTACTTC,CATALSRGPGETQYF
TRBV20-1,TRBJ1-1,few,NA,TGCAGTGCACCTCCCCCCGGGACGGGGAACACTGAAGCTTTCTTT,CSAPPPGTGNTEAFF
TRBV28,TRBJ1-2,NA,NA,TGTGCCAGCAGCACGGAGCGATATGGCTACACCTTC,CASSTERYGYTF
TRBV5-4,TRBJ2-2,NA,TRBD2,TGTGCCAGCAGCCAGGGACTAGCGGGTAACACCGGGGAGCTGTTTTTT,CASSQGLAGNTGELFF
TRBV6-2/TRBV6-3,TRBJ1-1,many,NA,TGTGCCAGCATCGCAGACATGCTGAACACTGAAGCTTTCTTT,CASIADMLNTEAFF
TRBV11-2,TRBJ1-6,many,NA,TGTGCCAGCAGGTCGACAGTAAAGGCCCTCCACTTT,CASRSTVKALHF
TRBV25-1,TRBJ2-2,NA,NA,TGTGCCAGCAGTGGCAGTGGCGGGGAGCTGTTTTTT,CASSGSGGELFF
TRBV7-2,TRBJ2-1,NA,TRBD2,TGTGCCAGCAGCTCCCTAAGCACTAGCGGGGGAGGCAATGAGCAGTTCTTC,CASSSLSTSGGGNEQFF
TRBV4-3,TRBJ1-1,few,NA,TGCGCCAGCAGCCAAGACCCCGGGGGGGTAAACACTGAAGCTTTCTTT,CASSQDPGGVNTEAFF
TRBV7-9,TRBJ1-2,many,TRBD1,TGTGCCAGCAGTTCGACAGGGGACGGAGGCTACACCTTC,CASSSTGDGGYTF
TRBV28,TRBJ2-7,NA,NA,TGTGCCAGCATCCCATCAGGGTTACCCTACGAGCAGTACTTC,CASIPSGLPYEQYF
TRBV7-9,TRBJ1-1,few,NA,TGTGCCAGCAGCCCCGGGGGGTACACTGAAGCTTTCTTT,CASSPGGYTEAFF
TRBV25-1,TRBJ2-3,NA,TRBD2,TGTGCCAGCAGCAAAGCGGGAGGGGCAGATACGCAGTATTTT,CASSKAGGADTQYF
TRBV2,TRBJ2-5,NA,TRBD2,TGTGCCAGCAGTGAAGCGCAGGGTTTAGCGGGGGGGGAGACCCAGTACTTC,CASSEAQGLAGGETQYF
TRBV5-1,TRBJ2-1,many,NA,TGCGCCAGCAGCGTGGTAAGCAATGAGCAGTTCTTC,CASSVVSNEQFF
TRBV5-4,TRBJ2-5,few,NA,TGTGCCAGCAGCTTGGCTTTCGGCCAAGAGACCCAGTACTTC,CASSLAFGQETQYF
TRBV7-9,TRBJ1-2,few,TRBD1,TGTGCCAGCAGGCCTCATACAGGGGGCAGTAGCTATGGCTACACCTTC,CASRPHTGGSSYGYTF
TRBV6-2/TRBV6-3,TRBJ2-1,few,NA,TGTGCCAGCAGTTACCGGACAGAACCATACAATGAGCAGTTCTTC,CASSYRTEPYNEQFF
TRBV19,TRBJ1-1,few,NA,TGTGCCAGTAGACAGCTCCTTCGCACTGAAGCTTTCTTT,CASRQLLRTEAFF